This T cell receptor beta chain originates from a study of blood T cell repertoires in COVID-19 (dated by TCRdb to about 2020). Context from the whole study: The collaborator samples originated in the United States, Italy and Spain and spanned the acute and convalescent phases of COVID-19. The prospective study material was composed of cDNA or gDNA derived from T cells, B-cell-depleted T cells, or PBMCs. Subjects who had been exposed to COVID-19, were actively infected with it, or had recovered from it provided the deeply sampled blood TCRbeta repertoires that made up the dataset. A freely available public database, intended as a resource for researchers studying the immune response to SARS-CoV-2, is where the repertoires were released. Samples were obtained from the ongoing ImmuneRACE study (first 160 participants) and from approximately 1,200 subjects provided by 6 global collaborators. Sample metadata almost always included a de-identified subject ID, COVID-19 status, age in years and sex. Where available, HLA class I and class II types were obtained from metadata supplied by the sample provider rather than from assay-based typing. The paper's findings and limits, for the study overall: The quantity of clinical and demographic metadata differed by source and by participant and was supplied without curation.

TCRbeta CDR3 regions were amplified from genomic DNA using the immunoSEQ Assay, a bias-controlled multiplex PCR. The paper's processing steps were these. The number of nucleated cells in each sample was estimated by amplification of reference gene primers within the assay. To quantify the absolute abundance of each unique TCRbeta CDR3 rearrangement, sequence reads were collapsed and filtered. For each sample, productive Simpson clonality was calculated as the square root of Simpson's diversity index over productive rearrangements. TCRdb carries this immuneACCESS record with in-frame sequences only. Its versions omit some clonotypes, under half of them owing to an unresolved V gene in the studies checked, with the rest unexplained. That table supplies the V and J calls and clone size; D and trimming were determined from the DNA. This sample comprises about 430,000 clones, around 90% of them detected only once. The ten largest clones capture roughly 0.87% of the sample.

In Seattle, one collaborating source enrolled patients while the infection was active and tracked those patients longitudinally over the course of disease. Collaborating institutions collected whole blood in K2EDTA tubes following their own protocols. For TCRbeta analysis, collaborator samples were shipped as frozen whole blood, as isolated PBMCs, or as DNA extracted from either sample type. With regard to this clone: It has no known antigen specificity. The sample holds no much larger clone one base away, and base qualities are not on file.

V loses 4 bases of germline sequence and J loses 3 bases, and the interval between the two ends is 10 bases. The CDR3 runs 13 residues from the cysteine to the phenylalanine. The sequence is cut down to CDR3 DNA, 39 bases in frame from base 1. The germline V gene (reference sequence) yields SGHNT for CDR1 and YYREEE for CDR2. The TCR sequence derives from a man between 18 and 29 years old with COVID-19, enrolled during active disease. The sequencing input was peripheral blood. The chain is made from TRBV5-4 and TRBJ2-5; matching of 6 bases hints at TRBD2 as the D gene. The CDR3 corresponds to CASSAGSEETQYF. The DNA is as follows: TGTGCCAGCAGCGCGGGGAGCGAAGAGACCCAGTACTTC. The CDR3 plus the reference TRBV5-4 and TRBJ2-5 genes for the other parts give the full variable domain: ETGVTQSPTHLIKTRGQQVTLRCSSQSGHNTVSWYQQALGQGPQFIFQYYREEENGRGNFPPRFSGLQFPNYSSELNVNALELDDSALYLCASSAGSEETQYFGPGTRLLVL.